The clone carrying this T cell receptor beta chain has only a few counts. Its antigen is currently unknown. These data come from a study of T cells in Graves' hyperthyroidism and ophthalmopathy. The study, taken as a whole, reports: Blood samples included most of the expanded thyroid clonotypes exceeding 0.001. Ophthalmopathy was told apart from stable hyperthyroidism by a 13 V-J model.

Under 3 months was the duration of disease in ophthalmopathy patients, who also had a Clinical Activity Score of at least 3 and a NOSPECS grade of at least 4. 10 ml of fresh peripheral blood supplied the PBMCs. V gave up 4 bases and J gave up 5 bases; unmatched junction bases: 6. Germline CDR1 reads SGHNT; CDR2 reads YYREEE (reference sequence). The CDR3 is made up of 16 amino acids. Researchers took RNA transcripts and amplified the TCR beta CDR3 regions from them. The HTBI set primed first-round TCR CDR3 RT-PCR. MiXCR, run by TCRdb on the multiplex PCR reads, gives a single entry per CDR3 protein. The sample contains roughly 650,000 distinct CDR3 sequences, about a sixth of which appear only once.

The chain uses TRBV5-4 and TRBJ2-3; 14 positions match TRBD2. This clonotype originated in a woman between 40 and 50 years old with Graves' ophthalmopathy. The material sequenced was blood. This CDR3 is CASSGGLAGVRDTQYF. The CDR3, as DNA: TGTGCCAGCAGCGGGGGACTAGCGGGAGTTCGAGATACGCAGTATTTT.